The rows below give T cell receptor beta chains drawn from one sample of a study of PD-1 blockade in mismatch repair-deficient tumors. Repertoires were generated with immunoSEQ multiplex PCR, while TCRdb's copy carries only in-frame clones and drops some. The data contain roughly 120,000 clones, approximately 91% of them seen just once; the ten biggest clones take up about 10%. The material sequenced was peripheral blood, taken 70 to 72 weeks after starting pembrolizumab. Source of these receptors: an adult with mismatch repair-deficient cancer. Both conserved end residues are part of each CDR3. A D gene is named only where the DNA matches it firmly.

V	D	J	CDR3
TRBV4-1	-	TRBJ2-3	CASSREGPPGPDTQYF
TRBV7-6	TRBD1	TRBJ2-7	CASSDGTGGTYEQYF
TRBV9	TRBD1	TRBJ1-2	CASSAWDSPNYGYTF
TRBV14	TRBD1	TRBJ2-7	CASSDTGGVPYEQYF
TRBV7-6	-	TRBJ2-7	CASSLEQGTYEQYF
TRBV9	TRBD1	TRBJ2-1	CASSVWPPNPDRASYNEQFF
TRBV11-3	TRBD1	TRBJ1-2	CASSSTGKNYGYTF
TRBV6-5	-	TRBJ1-4	CASSYSVTGGEKLFF
TRBV4-1	TRBD1	TRBJ1-2	CASSQGSRGGGYGYTF
TRBV18	-	TRBJ1-1	CASSPDPHEVNTEAFF
TRBV5-4	-	TRBJ1-1	CASSLGVGNTEAFF
TRBV7-9	-	TRBJ2-2	CASRSLAGELFF
TRBV11-2	-	TRBJ1-1	CASSLGHPNTEAFF
TRBV10-2	-	TRBJ2-7	CASNSNRGGDFYEQYF
TRBV19	-	TRBJ2-7	CASSIGVAYEQYF
TRBV4-2	-	TRBJ2-2	CASSPSQSSGTGELFF
TRBV27	TRBD2	TRBJ2-3	CASRWRGGNTQYF
TRBV29-1	TRBD1	TRBJ2-7	CSVALRQGSYEQYF
TRBV7-2	TRBD2	TRBJ2-1	CASSLAGLAVNEQFF
TRBV29-1	-	TRBJ2-2	CSVRVSGELFF
TRBV30	TRBD1	TRBJ2-7	CAWNRGHPYEQYF
TRBV5-1	-	TRBJ2-1	CASSLRVDNEQFF
TRBV5-1	TRBD2	TRBJ2-5	CASSHIAGPQETQYF
TRBV11-2	TRBD1	TRBJ2-7	CASRYRGVFSYEQYF
TRBV28	-	TRBJ2-2	CASSSGQTYTGELFF
TRBV6-6	TRBD2	TRBJ2-1	CASSYLGTRRNEQFF
TRBV19	-	TRBJ2-1	CASSGNGHEQFF
TRBV19	-	TRBJ1-5	CASSSRDTNQPQHF
TRBV27	-	TRBJ2-7	CASRGHNSYEQYF
TRBV6-5	TRBD2	TRBJ2-1	CASTTVAGAYNEQFF
TRBV27	-	TRBJ1-1	CASISSWGRVGTEAFF
TRBV6-5	-	TRBJ1-1	CASSYSGGGEAFF
TRBV7-6	-	TRBJ2-1	CASSPGRDNEQFF
TRBV2	-	TRBJ2-2	CASTTRNTGELFF
TRBV5-1	-	TRBJ2-7	CASSLAGDEQYF
TRBV12-5	TRBD2	TRBJ2-3	CASGVLAGVRNTQYF
TRBV9	TRBD2	TRBJ2-5	CASSADGGGQETQYF
TRBV5-1	-	TRBJ2-7	CASSLDVVLDSPYEQYF
TRBV7-9	TRBD2	TRBJ2-5	CASSQPGLAGVLPRAQYF
TRBV27	TRBD1	TRBJ2-7	CASSPSTGLLNYEQYF
TRBV4-1	-	TRBJ1-2	CASSQASGNYGYTF
TRBV7-4	TRBD2	TRBJ2-1	CASSSPLLAGSSYNEQFF
TRBV6-6	-	TRBJ1-3	CASQIREDSGNTIYF
TRBV28	TRBD1	TRBJ1-1	CASSFWQGGNTEAFF
TRBV21-1	-	TRBJ2-7	CASSKESYGTATYEQYF
TRBV29-1	TRBD2	TRBJ2-1	CSVEGASGSSNEQFF
TRBV7-8	-	TRBJ1-1	CASSSGSRLSEAFF
TRBV4-2	-	TRBJ2-2	CASSQGGLNTGELFF
TRBV2	TRBD2	TRBJ2-1	CASSEQLAGALSYNEQFF
TRBV10-3	-	TRBJ1-2	CAISESEGLQGYTF
TRBV4-1	TRBD2	TRBJ2-3	CASSQERPAGGQTDTQYF